This section outlines one T cell receptor (beta chain) sequence together with its context. Sample time point: after dendritic cell vaccination, including at tumor progression/relapse. This sample was included in a study of glioma-infiltrating T cells after dendritic cell vaccination. Across the whole study: Patients received autologous tumor lysate-pulsed dendritic cell vaccination between 2003 and 2012.

The CDR3 extends over 19 amino acids. The germline gives CDR1 LNHNV, CDR2 YYDKDF (reference sequence). After removal of 0 bases from V and 1 base from J, the junction contained 11 bases not matched to a gene. Amplification used 60 V beta primers and 13 J beta primers. The table came from immunoSEQ multiplex PCR; TCRdb's copy has only in-frame clones and leaves some out. Of 70,000 to 95,000 clones listed, around 86% are singletons. The sequences come from blood, collected after dendritic cell vaccination. The rearrangement links TRBV15 to TRBJ2-5, with 10 bases lining up with TRBD1. The sequence was obtained from a human donor with glioblastoma. The CDR3, as DNA: TGTGCCACCAGCAGAGATCCGGGACAGGGGCTGGTTGGCCAAGAGACCCAGTACTTC. It yields the protein CATSRDPGQGLVGQETQYF.